This entry lists 29 T cell receptor beta chains sequenced from one sample in a study of sequential checkpoint blockade in melanoma (dated by TCRdb to about 2019). Library preparation employed the immunoSEQ multiplex PCR assay. Drawn from immuneACCESS, this table holds only the in-frame rearrangements with V and J called that TCRdb kept. Clones are partly lost; checked studies trace under half to an unresolved V gene and leave the rest unexplained. The sample table holds several thousand clones, of which roughly three fifths were seen once. The ten top clones hold roughly 15% of the sample. The treatment or condition label on this specimen signifies: randomized to nivolumab then ipilimumab (arm A) or the reverse (arm B). The sample was CD8+ T cells sorted from blood (inferred from file names), taken from a patient given nivolumab and ipilimumab in sequence. The receptors stem from a human donor with melanoma.

A word on this clone: The junction departs from germline at one end; a sequencing error may be responsible. The chain is built from TRBV19 and TRBJ1-2; weak D call: TRBD1 (5 bases). Per the germline V gene, CDR1 is LNHDA and CDR2 is SQIVND (reference sequence). The CDR3 is 15 amino acids. CDR3 sequence: CASSSGTPPIKGQIF. CDR3 DNA: TGTGCCAGTAGTTCGGGGACTCCGCCGATCAAAGGGCAAATCTTC.

This clone was seen a few times. The rearrangement links TRBV5-4 to TRBJ2-7; perhaps TRBD1 as D (5 bases). Trimming pared 4 bases from V and 1 base from J, leaving 9 bases between. The CDR3 is 13 amino acids. From germline, CDR1 is SGHNT and CDR2 YYREEE (reference sequence). In nucleotides, the CDR3 is TGTGCCAGCAGCATAGGACAATCCTACGAGCAGTACTTC. Protein sequence: CASSIGQSYEQYF.

The rearrangement joins TRBV7-9 to TRBJ2-1; 10 bases line up with TRBD2. CDR1 and CDR2 (germline): SEHNR, FQNEAQ (reference sequence). V was clipped by 9 bases and J by 4 bases; unmatched bases: 15. This CDR3 has 17 residues. CDR3 sequence (DNA): TGTGCCAGGGACAGGGCTAGCGGGGGCCAATCTTACAATGAGCAGTTCTTC. Amino acid sequence: CARDRASGGQSYNEQFF.

This rearrangement joins TRBV5-6 to TRBJ2-7; D might be TRBD1 (6 bases). The germline gives CDR1 SGHDT, CDR2 YYEEEE. Trimming shortened V by 4 bases and J by 2 bases, and 10 bases separated the two germline ends. The CDR3 covers 13 residues. In nucleotides, the CDR3 is TGTGCCAGCAGCCCTACAGGGCCCTACGAGCAGTACTTC. This translates into CASSPTGPYEQYF.

This sequence joins TRBV2 and TRBJ1-2; no definite D call. CDR1 and CDR2 from the germline V gene are SNHLY and FYNNEI. Trimming took 6 bases from V and 7 from J, leaving 18 bases between them. The CDR3 is 14 residues long. The chain's CDR3 is CASSGEIGTGGYTF. In DNA, the CDR3 is TGTGCCAGCAGCGGGGAGATTGGTACGGGTGGCTACACCTTC.

The chain is built from TRBV5-5 and TRBJ1-5; no firm D call. The CDR3 covers 13 residues. V shed 4 bases and J shed 6 bases, with 11 bases lying between them. CDR1 is SGHKS and CDR2 is YYEKEE in the germline V gene (reference sequence). The CDR3 nucleotides are TGTGCCAGCAGCAGACGGGATTTTCAGCCCCAGCATTTT. Translating it yields CASSRRDFQPQHF.

This clone occurred once. The genes are TRBV5-1 and TRBJ2-7; D is possibly TRBD1 (5 bases). This CDR3 comprises 14 residues. The ends were cut back, 2 bases at V and 7 bases at J, with 16 bases in the middle. The germline CDR1 and CDR2 sequences are SGHRS and YFSETQ. DNA for the CDR3: TGCGCCAGCAGCTTCAGGGTTGACCTACGGGAGCAGTACTTC. Its translation is CASSFRVDLREQYF.

The chain employs TRBV9 and TRBJ1-1, with D possibly being TRBD1 (5 bases). V gave up 4 bases and J gave up 9 bases, with 13 bases separating them. The length of the CDR3 is 12 residues. The germline CDR1 and CDR2 sequences are SGDLS and YYNGEE. CDR3 amino acids: CASSPDSNKAFF. The CDR3 nucleotides are TGTGCCAGCAGCCCTGACAGCAATAAAGCTTTCTTT.

This clone was recorded only once. V and J are TRBV7-6 and TRBJ1-2; 8 bases line up with TRBD1. The CDR3 has 17 amino acids. CDR1 SGHVS and CDR2 FNYEAQ come from the germline V gene. With 2 bases clipped from V and 7 bases from J, the junction kept 15 bases outside the gene matches. DNA for the CDR3: TGTGCCAGCAGCTTAAGCCGGGACAGGCGCGCCGTCACTGGCTACACCTTC. Encoded protein: CASSLSRDRRAVTGYTF.

The chain uses TRBV4-1 and TRBJ2-7, with D possibly being TRBD1 (6 bases). V was cut by 5 bases and J by 2 bases, with 10 bases left in between. Per germline, CDR1 MGHRA and CDR2 YSYEKL. The CDR3 is 13 amino acids. CDR3 protein: CASSRDKTYEQYF. The CDR3 nucleotides are TGCGCCAGCAGCAGGGACAAGACCTACGAGCAGTACTTC.

This clone was recorded a few times. The J gene is TRBJ2-7, the V gene TRBV19; 9 bases fit TRBD1. The V segment lost 5 bases and the J segment 1 base; nucleotides outside the gene matches: 3. The CDR3 is made up of 14 amino acids. Germline V lookup: CDR1 LNHDA, CDR2 SQIVND (reference sequence). The CDR3 here is CASSAGTGSYEQYF. CDR3 DNA: TGTGCCAGTAGTGCCGGGACAGGGTCCTACGAGCAGTACTTC.

This clone was seen a handful of times. The V gene is TRBV29-1, the J gene TRBJ1-2; 7 bases map to TRBD1. V was clipped by 6 bases and J by 3 bases; unmatched bases: 4. Germline CDR1 is SQVTM and CDR2 is ANQGSEA. This CDR3 is built from 12 residues. Written as DNA, the CDR3 is TGCAGCGTCGGCACAGGGGACTATGGCTACACCTTC. Protein sequence: CSVGTGDYGYTF.

Only a few counts were recorded for this clone. One end of the junction varies from germline; a read error may be responsible. The gene calls are TRBV19 and TRBJ2-7; maybe TRBD1 (6 bases). The CDR3 contains 11 residues. Germline CDR1 is LNHDA and CDR2 is SQIVND (reference sequence). The CDR3 loop reads CASSIDGTSHF. CDR3 DNA: TGTGCCAGTAGTATCGATGGGACAAGTCACTTC.

The rearrangement joins TRBV7-6 to TRBJ1-4; 8 bases map to TRBD1. The J segment lost 6 bases and the V segment lost 3 bases, leaving 3 bases of the junction unmatched. The CDR3 totals 14 residues. Germline CDR1 SGHVS, CDR2 FNYEAQ. The CDR3 spells CASSLSGGDEKLFF. The CDR3 bases are TGTGCCAGCAGCTTGTCAGGGGGCGATGAAAAACTGTTTTTT.

V gene TRBV5-1 combines with J gene TRBJ2-7; D is unclear. Trimming removed 2 bases from V and 4 bases from J, with 10 bases in between. The CDR3 contains 13 residues. Germline-derived CDR1 and CDR2 are SGHRS and YFSETQ. CDR3 sequence reads: CASSFDNRYEQYF. The CDR3, as DNA: TGCGCCAGCAGCTTCGACAACCGGTACGAGCAGTACTTC.

The chain links TRBV13 to TRBJ1-1; the match to TRBD1 covers 8 bases. V lost 6 bases to trimming and J lost 1 base; unmatched junction nucleotides: 4. The length of the CDR3 is 14 residues. The germline CDR1 and CDR2 sequences are PRHDT and FYEKMQ (reference sequence). CDR3 amino acids: CASRDRAENTEAFF. Written as DNA, the CDR3 is TGTGCCAGCAGGGACAGGGCGGAGAACACTGAAGCTTTCTTT.

V gene TRBV5-1 combines with J gene TRBJ2-1; TRBD2 aligns across 9 bases. The trim removed 3 bases at V and 8 bases at J, leaving 6 bases unmatched. The V gene's germline CDR1 is SGHRS and CDR2 YFSETQ. The CDR3 extends over 14 amino acids. The DNA of the CDR3 is TGCGCCAGCAGCTCGCGGGGGGGCGGAGATGAGCAGTTCTTC. This codes for CASSSRGGGDEQFF.

The chain links TRBV7-9 to TRBJ2-7; 10 bases fit TRBD1. The CDR3 totals 13 residues. Germline CDR1 SEHNR, CDR2 FQNEAQ (reference sequence). J lost 3 bases, V lost 7 bases, and 3 bases had no gene match. The CDR3 nucleotides read TGTGCCAGCAACCGGGACAGGGGCTACGAGCAGTACTTC. Amino acids: CASNRDRGYEQYF.

The rearrangement joins TRBV27 to TRBJ2-7; 12 bases line up with TRBD1. The CDR3 loop spans 14 amino acids. The germline V gene has CDR1 MNHEY and CDR2 SMNVEV (reference sequence). With 5 bases clipped from V and 6 bases from J, the junction kept 5 bases outside the gene matches. The CDR3 DNA sequence: TGTGCCAGCAGTCTCGGGACAGGGGGCTCCGAGCAGTACTTC. Its translation is CASSLGTGGSEQYF.

The J gene is TRBJ1-3, the V gene TRBV25-1; 8 nucleotides match TRBD1. J was trimmed by 3 bases and V by 1 base; bases with no gene match: 5. CDR3 length equals 16 residues. Germline lookup yields CDR1 MGHDK and CDR2 SYGVNS. This CDR3 reads CASSEFARGLGNTIYF. CDR3 in DNA: TGTGCCAGCAGTGAATTTGCCAGGGGGCTTGGAAACACCATATATTTT.

This clone appeared a few times. V and J are TRBV6-1 and TRBJ1-5, with no clear D. This CDR3 spans 13 amino acids. The V gene lost 5 bases and the J gene lost 4 bases, with 9 bases spanning the gap. Germline V gene data show CDR1 as MNHNS and CDR2 as SASEGT. In DNA, the CDR3 is TGTGCCAGCAGTTTTGCAGGTAATCAGCCCCAGCATTTT. This codes for CASSFAGNQPQHF.

This clone was seen a handful of times. V gene TRBV4-1 combines with J gene TRBJ2-7, with 7 positions matching TRBD1. CDR1 MGHRA and CDR2 YSYEKL come from the germline V gene. CDR3 length: 15 residues. V dropped 3 bases and J dropped 4; count of bases not matched to a gene: 9. CDR3 bases: TGCGCCAGCAGCCAGATGCCCGGGACAGTTTACGAGCAGTACTTC. Translating gives CASSQMPGTVYEQYF.

Only one count was recorded for this clone. This rearrangement joins TRBV6-5 to TRBJ2-1, with D possibly TRBD1 on 5 matching bases. The CDR3 length is 15 residues. V was trimmed by 2 bases and J by 7 bases, leaving 15 bases between them. The germline gives CDR1 MNHEY, CDR2 SVGAGI. The CDR3 reads CASSYDLSDTNEQFF. In DNA, the CDR3 is TGTGCCAGCAGTTACGACCTGTCGGACACTAATGAGCAGTTCTTC.

The J gene is TRBJ2-7, the V gene TRBV6-7, with TRBD2 matching 7 bases. TRBV6-7 qualifies as an ORF whose function is uncertain. Trimming cost V 6 bases and J 6 bases; bases outside gene matches: 20. The CDR3 is 17 residues long. CDR3 loop: CASSSFTNRTTGGEQYF. In DNA form, the CDR3 reads TGTGCCAGCAGCTCGTTCACCAACAGGACTACGGGGGGCGAGCAGTACTTC.

The V call is TRBV25-1, the J call TRBJ1-6; 8 bases map to TRBD1. This CDR3 is built from 14 residues. V lost 5 bases and J lost 8; bases outside the gene matches: 5. Germline CDR1 reads MGHDK; CDR2 reads SYGVNS. This chain's CDR3 is CASSMTGVYSPLHF. In DNA, the CDR3 is TGTGCCAGCAGTATGACAGGGGTTTATTCACCCCTCCACTTT.

The chain has TRBV5-1 and TRBJ1-2; perhaps TRBD1 as D (5 bases). This CDR3 has 15 amino acids. Between the trimmed V and J ends, which lost 4 bases and 5 bases, there was a span of 18 bases. CDR1 and CDR2 (germline): SGHRS, YFSETQ. The CDR3 DNA is TGCGCCAGCAGCCAAGACCTCAGGGTGAGGTATGGCTACACCTTC. As protein: CASSQDLRVRYGYTF. The full variable domain, completed using reference TRBV5-1 and TRBJ1-2, is KAGVTQTPRYLIKTRGQQVTLSCSPISGHRSVSWYQQTPGQGLQFLFEYFSETQRNKGNFPGRFSGRQFSNSRSEMNVSTLELGDSALYLCASSQDLRVRYGYTFGSGTRLTVV.

In its sample, this clone was seen a few times. The CDR3 coding sequence is TGTGCCAGCAGTGTTTTACCGGGACAGTGGTACAATGAGCAGTTCTTC. Protein: CASSVLPGQWYNEQFF. The rearrangement joins TRBV27 to TRBJ2-1; 7 positions match TRBD1. The junction had 11 bases not matched to a gene; V was cut back by 5 bases and J by 4 bases. The CDR3 covers 16 residues. The germline V gene has CDR1 MNHEY and CDR2 SMNVEV (reference sequence).

As concerns this clone: Distinct nucleotide sequences in the sample also encode this CDR3. The chain uses TRBV29-1 and TRBJ1-1; D not resolved. There are 11 residues in the CDR3. V was trimmed by 8 bases and J by 4 bases, leaving 11 bases between them. Germline loops: CDR1 SQVTM, CDR2 ANQGSEA. CDR3 sequence reads: CSPLVGTEAFF. The CDR3 DNA is TGCAGCCCCTTAGTCGGCACTGAAGCTTTCTTT.

This chain joins TRBV7-9 and TRBJ1-2; the match to TRBD1 covers 7 bases. After removal of 4 bases from V and 3 bases from J, the junction contained 5 bases not matched to a gene. The CDR3 extends over 14 amino acids. CDR1 is SEHNR and CDR2 is FQNEAQ in the germline V gene (reference sequence). This chain's CDR3 is CASSSPGQYYGYTF. For the CDR3, the DNA is TGTGCCAGCAGCTCTCCGGGACAGTACTATGGCTACACCTTC. The variable domain in full, completed from reference TRBV7-9 and TRBJ1-2, reads DTGVSQNPRHKITKRGQNVTFRCDPISEHNRLYWYRQTLGQGPEFLTYFQNEAQLEKSRLLSDRFSAERPKGSFSTLEIQRTEQGDSAMYLCASSSPGQYYGYTFGSGTRLTVV.